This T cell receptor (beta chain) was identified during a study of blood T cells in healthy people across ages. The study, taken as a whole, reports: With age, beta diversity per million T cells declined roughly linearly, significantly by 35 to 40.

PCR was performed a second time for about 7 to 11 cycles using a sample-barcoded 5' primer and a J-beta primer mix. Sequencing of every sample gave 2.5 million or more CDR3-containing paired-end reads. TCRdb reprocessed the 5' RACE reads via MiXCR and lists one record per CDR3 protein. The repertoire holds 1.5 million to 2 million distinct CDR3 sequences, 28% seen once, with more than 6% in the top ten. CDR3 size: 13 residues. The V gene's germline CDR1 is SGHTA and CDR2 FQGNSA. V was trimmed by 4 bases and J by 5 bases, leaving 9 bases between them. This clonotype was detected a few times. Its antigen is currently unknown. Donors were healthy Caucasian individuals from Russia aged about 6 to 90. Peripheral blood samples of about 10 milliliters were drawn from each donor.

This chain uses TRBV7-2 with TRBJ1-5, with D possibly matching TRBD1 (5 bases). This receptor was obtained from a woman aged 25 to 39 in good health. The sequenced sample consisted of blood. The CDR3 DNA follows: TGTGCCAGCAGCTCCTTCAGGGATCAGCCCCAGCATTTT. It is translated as CASSSFRDQPQHF.